Listed below are T cell receptor beta chains from one sample, sequenced in a study of T cells in Graves' hyperthyroidism and ophthalmopathy. TCRdb independently ran MiXCR on the multiplex PCR reads; one entry per CDR3 protein. The sample yields over 700,000 distinct CDR3 sequences, under 45% seen once. The sequenced sample consisted of blood. These receptors came from a woman in her thirties or forties with Graves' hyperthyroidism. Both conserved end residues are part of each CDR3. A D gene is named only where the DNA matches it firmly. Size tells how often a clone was seen (once, few, many) or the class of an expanded clone, and some rows leave it out.

J gene	CDR3 length	D gene	V gene	clone size	CDR3 protein	CDR3 DNA
TRBJ1-2	11	.	TRBV20-1	many	CSARVAGGYTF	TGCAGTGCTAGAGTTGCGGGGGGCTACACCTTC
TRBJ1-5	14	.	TRBV10-3	.	CAISEKGSNQPQHF	TGTGCCATCAGTGAGAAGGGTAGCAATCAGCCCCAGCATTTT
TRBJ1-5	14	.	TRBV27	.	CASSSLEQTKPQHF	TGTGCCAGCAGTTCTCTGGAACAGACTAAACCCCAGCATTTT
TRBJ1-5	18	TRBD1	TRBV9	many	CASSVAGGQATRDQPQHF	TGTGCCAGCAGCGTAGCTGGGGGACAGGCTACTCGGGATCAGCCCCAGCATTTT
TRBJ2-5	13	.	TRBV19	.	CASSLTEGGLQYF	TGTGCCAGTAGTTTAACCGAGGGGGGGCTCCAGTACTTC
TRBJ2-5	15	.	TRBV10-1	once	CASSESWRDQETQYF	TGCGCCAGCAGTGAGTCGTGGAGGGACCAAGAGACCCAGTACTTC
TRBJ2-3	11	.	TRBV3-1	.	CASSQTNTQYF	TGTGCCAGCAGCCAAACCAATACGCAGTATTTT
TRBJ2-7	16	TRBD2	TRBV7-9	.	CASSVTAGLGGYEQYF	TGTGCCAGCAGCGTTACCGCGGGACTAGGAGGCTACGAGCAGTACTTC
TRBJ2-6	17	TRBD1	TRBV10-3	.	CAISKGAGGSGANVLTF	TGTGCCATCAGTAAGGGGGCGGGTGGGTCTGGGGCCAACGTCCTCACTTTC
TRBJ1-1	14	.	TRBV24-1	many	CATSGRADGTEAFF	TGTGCCACCAGTGGCAGGGCCGACGGGACTGAAGCTTTCTTT
TRBJ1-1	12	.	TRBV7-9	many	CASSPDRVEAFF	TGTGCCAGCAGCCCTGACAGAGTTGAAGCTTTCTTT
TRBJ1-6	15	.	TRBV2	.	CASSETSPWDSPLHF	TGTGCCAGCAGTGAGACATCACCGTGGGATTCACCCCTCCACTTT
TRBJ2-5	14	.	TRBV12-3/TRBV12-4	few	CASSQGLYQETQYF	TGTGCCAGCAGCCAGGGACTGTACCAAGAGACCCAGTACTTC
TRBJ2-7	15	.	TRBV29-1	many	CSVRGERQSSYEQYF	TGCAGCGTACGAGGTGAGCGGCAAAGCTCCTACGAGCAGTACTTC
TRBJ1-2	15	.	TRBV5-4	once	CASSQDGRGDYGYTF	TGCGCCAGCAGCCAAGACGGGAGGGGGGACTATGGCTACACCTTC
TRBJ1-1	11	.	TRBV25-1	.	CATDLNTEAFF	TGTGCCACAGACCTGAACACTGAAGCTTTCTTT
TRBJ2-2	16	.	TRBV10-3	few	CASSSIWTIRIGELFF	TGTGCCAGCAGCTCCATTTGGACCATACGGATCGGGGAGCTGTTTTTT
TRBJ2-5	14	TRBD1	TRBV5-1	.	CASSLAGTGVAQYF	TGCGCCAGCAGCTTGGCCGGGACAGGGGTAGCCCAGTACTTC
TRBJ1-1	13	.	TRBV7-8	many	CASSARTVLEAFF	TGTGCCAGCAGCGCCAGGACAGTGCTTGAAGCTTTCTTT
TRBJ2-2	16	.	TRBV10-3	few	CASSDRTYANTGELFF	TGTGCCAGCAGTGATAGGACGTACGCGAACACCGGGGAGCTGTTTTTT
TRBJ2-3	12	.	TRBV7-3	few	CASSAQSDTQYF	TGTGCCAGCAGCGCCCAGTCGGATACGCAGTATTTT
TRBJ1-3	13	.	TRBV10-2	.	CASRAGAADTIYF	TGCGCCAGCAGGGCCGGGGCGGCGGACACCATATATTTT
TRBJ1-5	13	.	TRBV6-5	few	CASSYSYIQPQHF	TGTGCCAGCAGTTACAGTTATATCCAGCCCCAGCATTTT
TRBJ2-7	14	TRBD2	TRBV29-1	.	CSVEGVGTSNEQYF	TGCAGCGTTGAAGGCGTGGGGACTAGCAACGAGCAGTACTTC
TRBJ1-6	13	.	TRBV27	few	CASSFRPNSPLHF	TGTGCCAGCAGTTTCCGCCCGAATTCACCCCTCCACTTT
TRBJ2-3	16	TRBD1	TRBV7-9	.	CASSPGTGAFTDTQYF	TGTGCCAGCAGCCCCGGGACAGGGGCCTTCACAGATACGCAGTATTTT
TRBJ2-7	17	.	TRBV6-2/TRBV6-3	.	CASSYSTWQLSSYEQYF	TGTGCCAGCAGTTACTCGACCTGGCAGCTAAGCTCCTACGAGCAGTACTTC
TRBJ1-1	14	.	TRBV5-1	.	CASSRADRNTEAFF	TGCGCCAGCAGCCGTGCGGACCGGAACACTGAAGCTTTCTTT
TRBJ2-1	13	.	TRBV7-4	.	CASSPTGKGEQFF	TGTGCCAGCAGCCCCACAGGGAAGGGTGAGCAGTTCTTC
TRBJ2-3	14	.	TRBV13	few	CASSSTTNTDTQYF	TGTGCCAGCAGCTCGACCACTAACACAGATACGCAGTATTTT
TRBJ2-5	15	TRBD2	TRBV20-1	.	CSAMGLAGPQETQYF	TGCAGTGCTATGGGGCTAGCGGGGCCCCAAGAGACCCAGTACTTC
TRBJ1-2	16	.	TRBV4-3	few	CASSQDAAAGGYGYTF	TGCGCCAGCAGCCAAGATGCGGCAGCGGGGGGCTATGGCTACACCTTC
TRBJ2-7	13	.	TRBV2	few	CASSLRSPSEQYF	TGTGCCAGCAGTTTGCGTAGTCCCTCCGAGCAGTACTTC
TRBJ1-4	14	TRBD1	TRBV7-2	.	CASSWGTGHEKLFF	TGTGCCAGCAGTTGGGGGACAGGTCACGAAAAACTGTTTTTT
TRBJ2-7	13	.	TRBV7-2	many	CASSLLREYEQYF	TGTGCCAGCAGCTTACTCCGGGAATACGAGCAGTACTTC
TRBJ2-3	16	.	TRBV29-1	few	CSVEDHGLGSTDTQYF	TGCAGCGTTGAGGACCATGGACTGGGTAGCACAGATACGCAGTATTTT
TRBJ1-2	14	TRBD1	TRBV7-2	.	CASSVHRGNYGYTF	TGTGCCAGCAGCGTACACAGGGGCAACTATGGCTACACCTTC
TRBJ2-6	14	.	TRBV7-9	many	CASSFLSGANVLTF	TGTGCCAGCAGCTTCCTCTCTGGGGCCAACGTCCTGACTTTC
TRBJ1-3	16	.	TRBV9	.	CASSAGLQGSGNTIYF	TGTGCCAGCAGCGCAGGACTACAGGGTTCTGGAAACACCATATATTTT
TRBJ2-5	13	.	TRBV12-3/TRBV12-4	.	CAIKETAQETQYF	TGTGCCATCAAGGAGACAGCCCAAGAGACCCAGTACTTC